This T cell receptor (beta chain) was sequenced in a study of PD-L1 blockade in urothelial cancer. The protocol was immunoSEQ multiplex PCR, while the TCRdb copy is restricted to in-frame clones and leaves out a portion. The sample lists 60,000 to 75,000 clones, approximately 83% occurring once. As for time point: pretreatment peripheral blood. This CDR3 contains 15 residues. The sequencing used PBMCs, collected around atezolizumab (anti-PD-L1) treatment. The origin of this receptor is a man between 60 and 70 years old with urothelial cancer. The chain links TRBV12-1 to TRBJ2-5; the table's D call, TRBD2, has no DNA check behind it. TRBV12-1 is a known pseudogene. CDR3 sequence: CASSFTSGGPETQYF. In DNA form, the CDR3 reads TGTGCCAGCAGCTTTACTAGCGGGGGGCCAGAGACCCAGTACTTC.